A single sample gave rise to the 25 T cell receptor beta chains below, sequenced in a study of blood T cell repertoires in COVID-19. The assay was immunoSEQ multiplex PCR, and TCRdb's table has in-frame clones only and misses some. Here the sample spans about 240,000 clones, 88% being singletons. The sample comprised peripheral blood. Receptors originate from a woman in her twenties or thirties with acute or convalescent COVID-19.

This clone appeared once. The DNA is omitted, as the CDR3 cannot be located on it reliably, and the CDR3 follows TCRdb's listing. The genes are TRBV19 and TRBJ1-2. The CDR3 is made up of 11 amino acids, end residues included. Germline V gene lookup returns CDR1 LNHDA and CDR2 SQIVND (reference sequence). The CDR3 here is CASSSGYGYTF.

In its sample, this clone was seen a few times. The V and J genes are TRBV19 and TRBJ2-1; D call uncertain. CDR1 is LNHDA, CDR2 SQIVND, per germline (reference sequence). The CDR3 is 13 amino acids. Deletions cut 4 bases from V and 3 bases from J, with 7 bases between. For the CDR3, the DNA is TGTGCCAGTAGTAGGGCTCGCTACAATGAGCAGTTCTTC. Its translation: CASSRARYNEQFF.

V gene TRBV5-6 combines with J gene TRBJ1-1; D uncertain. In germline, CDR1 is SGHDT, CDR2 YYEEEE. The CDR3 has 14 residues. The V and J ends lost 6 bases and 0 bases respectively, with 12 bases between them. The CDR3 sequence is CASTSLRMNTEAFF. The CDR3, as DNA: TGTGCCAGCACCTCACTCAGGATGAACACTGAAGCTTTCTTT.

The CDR3 loop reads CASSVGQLKPQHF. DNA of the CDR3: TGTGCCAGCAGTGTGGGACAGTTAAAGCCCCAGCATTTT. The J gene is TRBJ1-5, the V gene TRBV12-3 or TRBV12-4; 7 bases line up with TRBD1. The J segment lost 8 bases and the V segment lost 5 bases, leaving 6 bases of the junction unmatched. This CDR3 is built from 13 residues.

The rearrangement uses TRBV9 and TRBJ2-7, with 9 bases lining up with TRBD1. V shed 4 bases, J shed 3 bases, and the junction held 11 bases outside the gene matches. This CDR3 is built from 16 residues. CDR1 SGDLS and CDR2 YYNGEE come from the germline V gene. This CDR3 is CASSSWKTGGFYEQYF. In nucleotides, the CDR3 is TGTGCCAGCAGCTCCTGGAAGACAGGGGGGTTCTACGAGCAGTACTTC. Complete variable domain (other parts from reference TRBV9 and TRBJ2-7): DSGVTQTPKHLITATGQRVTLRCSPRSGDLSVYWYQQSLDQGLQFLIQYYNGEERAKGNILERFSAQQFPDLHSELNLSSLELGDSALYFCASSSWKTGGFYEQYFGPGTRLTVT.

The CDR3 DNA is TGTGCCAGCAGTTTATTAGGGGGCTATGGCTACACCTTC. Its translation: CASSLLGGYGYTF. The V and J genes are TRBV28 and TRBJ1-2, with a tentative D call TRBD1 (6 bases). CDR3 length equals 13 residues. Trimming removed 1 base from V and 4 bases from J, with 7 bases in between. CDR1 is MDHEN and CDR2 is SYDVKM in the germline V gene.

The chain joins TRBV11-3 to TRBJ2-1, with TRBD2 identical over 10 bases. Germline CDR1 SGHNT, CDR2 YENEEA. The CDR3 runs to 16 residues. Unmatched junction bases numbered 11, after V lost 5 bases and J lost 7 bases. The CDR3 region has the DNA TGTGCCAGCAGCCCACATAGCGGGAGGATGCGGAATGAGCAGTTCTTC. As protein: CASSPHSGRMRNEQFF.

The chain recombines TRBV7-8 with TRBJ2-5; weak D call: TRBD1 (6 bases). The CDR3 sequence is 16 residues long. Germline V gene lookup returns CDR1 SGHVS and CDR2 FQNEAQ. V was pared by 2 bases and J by 2 bases, with 15 bases between. The CDR3 nucleotides are TGTGCCAGCAGCTTAATGAGAACAGGGTGGCAAGAGACCCAGTACTTC. It is translated as CASSLMRTGWQETQYF.

The J gene is TRBJ2-1, the V gene TRBV7-2, with TRBD2 identical over 9 bases. Per germline, CDR1 SGHTA and CDR2 FQGNSA. Germline trimming cut 4 bases from V and 9 bases from J; bases unmatched to any gene: 7. The CDR3 is made up of 14 amino acids. The CDR3 spells CASSSGTSLAEQFF. DNA for the CDR3: TGTGCCAGCAGCTCGGGGACTAGCTTGGCTGAGCAGTTCTTC.

This clone appeared once. V and J are TRBV19 and TRBJ2-3, with D perhaps TRBD1 (6 bases). V was trimmed by 5 bases and J by 0 bases, leaving 21 bases between them. The CDR3 runs 18 residues. The germline V gene encodes CDR1 LNHDA and CDR2 SQIVND (reference sequence). The CDR3 is CASSSPHVGGASTDTQYF. The CDR3 nucleotides read TGTGCCAGTAGTTCCCCCCATGTAGGGGGTGCTAGCACAGATACGCAGTATTTT.

The chain employs TRBV19 and TRBJ2-7; the match to TRBD1 covers 11 bases. CDR3 length: 16 amino acids. J gave up 4 bases and V 3 bases, and 8 bases lay outside the gene matches. From germline, CDR1 is LNHDA and CDR2 SQIVND (reference sequence). Here the CDR3 reads CASSIGSGQGAYEQYF. CDR3 nucleotides: TGTGCCAGTAGTATTGGGTCCGGACAGGGGGCTTACGAGCAGTACTTC.

Here the CDR3 reads CASKEGMNTEAFF. Here the CDR3 DNA reads TGTGCCAGTAAGGAGGGAATGAACACTGAAGCTTTCTTT. This chain joins TRBV19 and TRBJ1-1; D not certain. This CDR3 region has 13 residues. Germline loops: CDR1 LNHDA, CDR2 SQIVND (reference sequence). The V gene lost 7 bases and the J gene lost 0 bases, with 9 bases spanning the gap.

V gene TRBV28 combines with J gene TRBJ1-2; D is perhaps TRBD1 (5 bases). The CDR3 contains 12 residues. With 9 bases removed from V and 4 bases from J, the gap between germline ends came to 12 bases. Germline loops: CDR1 MDHEN, CDR2 SYDVKM. CDR3 sequence (DNA): TGTGCCAGTTCGGAACAGGTCTATGGCTACACCTTC. Protein sequence: CASSEQVYGYTF.

The chain combines TRBV27 with TRBJ1-3; 7 bases map to TRBD1. Germline V lookup: CDR1 MNHEY, CDR2 SMNVEV (reference sequence). This CDR3 comprises 12 residues. The CDR3 coding sequence is TGTTCTCAGGGGGAGGTCGGAAACACCATATATTTT. It yields the protein CSQGEVGNTIYF.

This clone has just one count. The rearrangement joins TRBV3-1 (or the pseudogene TRBV3-2) to TRBJ2-1, with D possibly TRBD2 on 6 matching bases. Germline V gene lookup returns CDR1 LGHDT and CDR2 YNNKEL (reference sequence). V was shortened by 1 base and J by 9 bases, with 16 bases between the two germline ends. The CDR3 has 15 amino acids. The CDR3 here is CASSQVVGLGGEQFF. DNA for the CDR3: TGTGCCAGCAGCCAAGTCGTAGGCCTGGGGGGTGAGCAGTTCTTC.

The chain joins TRBV29-1 to TRBJ1-1, with TRBD1 as a possible D gene (6 bases). The CDR3 is 15 residues long. Trimming cost V 0 bases and J 1 base, with 12 bases left between them. Germline V gene data show CDR1 as SQVTM and CDR2 as ANQGSEA. The CDR3 nucleotides are TGCAGCGTTGAAGATCTCGAAGGGGGGAACACTGAAGCTTTCTTT. Residues: CSVEDLEGGNTEAFF.

This clone was observed a single time. The chain carries TRBV10-3 and TRBJ2-3; 13 positions match TRBD2. The J segment lost 2 bases and the V segment lost 4 bases, leaving 9 bases of the junction unmatched. Germline V gives CDR1 ENHRY, CDR2 SYGVKD. The CDR3 loop spans 18 amino acids. The DNA of the CDR3 is TGTGCCATCAGTGGACCCGGGACTAGCGGGACCCCCACAGATACGCAGTATTTT. This gives the protein CAISGPGTSGTPTDTQYF.

V is TRBV7-9 and J is TRBJ2-1; D might be TRBD2 (5 bases). The CDR3 is 18 amino acids. V lost 0 bases to trimming and J lost 3 bases, with 18 bases between them. Germline CDR1 and CDR2: SEHNR and FQNEAQ (reference sequence). DNA for the CDR3: TGTGCCAGCAGCTTAGCGGGAGTACCAACCCCCAACTACAATGAGCAGTTCTTC. Encoded protein: CASSLAGVPTPNYNEQFF. The complete variable domain, with remaining parts taken from reference TRBV7-9 and TRBJ2-1, reads DTGVSQNPRHKITKRGQNVTFRCDPISEHNRLYWYRQTLGQGPEFLTYFQNEAQLEKSRLLSDRFSAERPKGSFSTLEIQRTEQGDSAMYLCASSLAGVPTPNYNEQFFGPGTRLTVL.

The rearrangement links TRBV7-2 to TRBJ2-5; a weak D match, TRBD2 (6 bases). Trimming took 4 bases from V and 1 from J, leaving 10 bases between them. Germline CDR1 is SGHTA and CDR2 is FQGNSA. The CDR3 extends over 14 amino acids. The CDR3 loop reads CASSSRDFQETQYF. As DNA, the CDR3 is TGTGCCAGCAGCTCCCGGGACTTCCAAGAGACCCAGTACTTC. The variable domain in full, completed from reference TRBV7-2 and TRBJ2-5, reads GAGVSQSPSNKVTEKGKDVELRCDPISGHTALYWYRQSLGQGLEFLIYFQGNSAPDKSGLPSDRFSAERTGGSVSTLTIQRTQQEDSAVYLCASSSRDFQETQYFGPGTRLLVL.

The chain carries TRBV5-6 and TRBJ1-2, with 7 nucleotides matching TRBD1. CDR1 and CDR2 (germline): SGHDT, YYEEEE. Trimming cost V 3 bases and J 2 bases; bases outside gene matches: 16. CDR3 length: 18 amino acids. CDR3 nucleotides: TGTGCCAGCAGCTCAATCCACCTCGGGCAGGGGGAAAACTATGGCTACACCTTC. Translated: CASSSIHLGQGENYGYTF.

The J gene is TRBJ1-6, the V gene TRBV5-4; a weak D match, TRBD1 (6 bases). This CDR3 is 17 amino acids long. The germline V gene encodes CDR1 SGHNT and CDR2 YYREEE (reference sequence). Between the trimmed V and J ends, which lost 0 bases and 5 bases, there was a span of 15 bases. The CDR3 sequence: CASSLDLRQANNSPLHF. The CDR3 coding sequence is TGTGCCAGCAGCTTGGACCTGCGACAGGCGAATAATTCACCCCTCCACTTT.

The chain combines TRBV5-6 with TRBJ2-3; D unresolved. Germline V lookup: CDR1 SGHDT, CDR2 YYEEEE. The CDR3 consists of 10 residues. Trimming took off 4 bases at V and 7 bases at J, with 4 bases between the two ends. The CDR3 DNA reads as TGTGCCAGCAGCGGCAATACGCAGTATTTT. Protein product: CASSGNTQYF.

This rearrangement joins TRBV7-2 to TRBJ1-2; 10 nucleotides line up with TRBD1. V lost 1 base and J lost 4; bases outside the gene matches: 6. Germline assignment: CDR1 SGHTA and CDR2 FQGNSA. This CDR3 spans 16 amino acids. The CDR3 reads CASSLVGQGQSYGYTF. In nucleotides, the CDR3 is TGTGCCAGCAGCTTAGTGGGACAGGGGCAGTCCTATGGCTACACCTTC.

The V gene is TRBV19, the J gene TRBJ1-5, with D hard to call. Trimming stripped 3 bases from V and 0 bases from J, with 12 bases between. The CDR3 contains 16 residues. Germline loops: CDR1 LNHDA, CDR2 SQIVND (reference sequence). The DNA of the CDR3 is TGTGCCAGTAGTATTTACAGAATGAATAGCAATCAGCCCCAGCATTTT. Translation: CASSIYRMNSNQPQHF.

The rearrangement uses TRBV14 and TRBJ1-1; D may be TRBD1 (6 bases). Per germline, CDR1 SGHDN and CDR2 FVKESK. The CDR3 spans 14 residues. V shed 8 bases and J shed 2 bases, with 15 bases lying between them. CDR3 sequence reads: CASRPRTDNTEAFF. The DNA for the CDR3 is TGTGCCAGCCGGCCTCGGACAGATAACACTGAAGCTTTCTTT.